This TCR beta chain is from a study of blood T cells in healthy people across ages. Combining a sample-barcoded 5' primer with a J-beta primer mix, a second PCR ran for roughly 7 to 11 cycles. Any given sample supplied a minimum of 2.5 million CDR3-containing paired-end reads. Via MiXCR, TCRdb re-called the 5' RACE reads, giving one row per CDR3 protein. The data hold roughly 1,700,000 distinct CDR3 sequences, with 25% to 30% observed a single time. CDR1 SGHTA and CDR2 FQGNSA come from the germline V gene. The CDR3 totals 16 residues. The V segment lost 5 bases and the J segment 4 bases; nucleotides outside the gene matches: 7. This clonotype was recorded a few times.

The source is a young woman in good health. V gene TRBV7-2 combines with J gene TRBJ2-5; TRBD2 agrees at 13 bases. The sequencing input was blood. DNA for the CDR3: TGTGCCAGCAGCGTCCAACTAGCGGGGGGGCCAGAGACCCAGTACTTC. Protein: CASSVQLAGGPETQYF.